One sample yielded the 30 T cell receptor beta chains listed below, sequenced in a study of beta chain features in type 1 diabetes. Reverse transcribing all isolated RNA meant expressed TCRB transcripts were sequenced. Clones were sequenced by immunoSEQ multiplex PCR, and TCRdb holds only the in-frame ones, with some missing. Counted here are 200,000 to 300,000 clones, 14% occurring once; the ten biggest clones make up approximately 0.02%. Overall study findings and caveats: TCRB CDR3 length was moderately but significantly reduced in all four CD4+ subsets of Type 1 diabetes patients.

Antigens of these TCRs are unknown. The sequenced material came from naive CD4+ T cells from blood. The receptors originated from a man aged 30 to 45 with type 1 diabetes.

This clone was picked up a small number of times. V usage is TRBV29-1 and J usage is TRBJ1-5; D remains ambiguous. The CDR3 contains 12 residues. Germline V gives CDR1 SQVTM, CDR2 ANQGSEA. Trimming removed 6 bases from V and 2 bases from J, with 8 bases in between. Here the CDR3 reads CSVRAGNQPQHF. In nucleotides, the CDR3 is TGCAGCGTGCGCGCCGGCAATCAGCCCCAGCATTTT.

This clone was seen only a few times. Here the CDR3 reads CASSFQAGTQYF. CDR3 coding DNA: TGCGCCAGCAGCTTCCAGGCCGGTACGCAGTATTTT. The chain uses TRBV5-1 and TRBJ2-3; D not certain. V was pared by 2 bases and J by 8 bases, with 9 bases between. The CDR3 sequence is 12 residues long. Germline V gene sequence: CDR1 SGHRS, CDR2 YFSETQ.

The chain couples TRBV5-1 to TRBJ1-2; 8 nucleotides line up with TRBD1. The CDR3 loop spans 15 amino acids. V lost 4 bases, J lost 6 bases, and 11 bases stayed unmatched. The V gene's germline CDR1 is SGHRS and CDR2 YFSETQ. The CDR3 coding sequence is TGCGCCAGCAGCCCCGAGGGGACAGGCCGCCATGGCTACACCTTC. This translates into CASSPEGTGRHGYTF.

This chain links TRBV9 with TRBJ2-3, with 9 bases lining up with TRBD2. The CDR3 is 12 residues long. Germline V gene sequence: CDR1 SGDLS, CDR2 YYNGEE. The V and J ends lost 3 bases and 11 bases, in that order; junction bases with no gene match: 4. CDR3 loop: CASSGSRGGQYF. CDR3 coding DNA: TGTGCCAGCAGCGGGTCGCGGGGGGGGCAGTATTTT.

This clone turned up a few times. This chain connects TRBV13 to TRBJ1-4, with a possible D match to TRBD1 (5 bases). CDR1 and CDR2 (germline): PRHDT, FYEKMQ (reference sequence). V was clipped by 5 bases and J by 4 bases, with 11 bases between them. This CDR3 comprises 14 residues. CDR3 amino acids: CASSPGGNNEKLFF. In nucleotides, the CDR3 is TGTGCCAGCAGCCCGGGGGGGAATAATGAAAAACTGTTTTTT.

This clone was recorded a few times. This sequence joins TRBV5-1 and TRBJ2-7; 7 positions match TRBD1. Trimming took 3 bases from V and 1 from J; bases not matched to a gene: 4. The CDR3 has 14 residues. Germline loops: CDR1 SGHRS, CDR2 YFSETQ. The CDR3 reads CASSSQGDSYEQYF. CDR3 nucleotides: TGCGCCAGCAGCTCCCAGGGGGATTCCTACGAGCAGTACTTC.

This chain links TRBV18 with TRBJ2-1; TRBD2 matches at 11 bases. The junction had 10 bases not matched to a gene; V was cut back by 6 bases and J by 9 bases. This CDR3 is 15 amino acids long. CDR1 KGHSH and CDR2 LQKENI come from the germline V gene. CDR3 DNA: TGTGCCAGCTCCCCCGCTAGCGGGGGGCAAGTTGAGCAGTTCTTC. Translated, it gives CASSPASGGQVEQFF.

Only a few counts were recorded for this clone. V is TRBV5-1 and J is TRBJ1-2, with D uncertain. With 2 bases removed from V and 0 bases from J, the gap between germline ends came to 11 bases. The CDR3 runs to 15 residues. Germline CDR1 is SGHRS and CDR2 is YFSETQ. The DNA for the CDR3 is TGCGCCAGCAGCTTTGAGGGCGTAACTAACTATGGCTACACCTTC. Its protein product is CASSFEGVTNYGYTF.

This clone was found a few times. In DNA, the CDR3 is TGCGCCAGCAGCTTGCGGGCGGGAGGGCCAAATGAGCAGTTCTTC. Translation: CASSLRAGGPNEQFF. This sequence joins TRBV5-1 and TRBJ2-1, with 9 bases identical to TRBD2. Trimming took 1 base from V and 7 from J; bases not matched to a gene: 6. CDR3 length: 15 residues. Germline V CDR1 and CDR2: SGHRS, YFSETQ.

The chain couples TRBV2 to TRBJ2-5, with D unclear. Germline V gene lookup returns CDR1 SNHLY and CDR2 FYNNEI. This CDR3 is 15 amino acids long. Trimming took off 1 base at V and 1 base at J, with 10 bases between the two ends. Written as DNA, the CDR3 is TGTGCCAGCAGTGAAGGTTATGGCAGCCAAGAGACCCAGTACTTC. Its translation: CASSEGYGSQETQYF.

The chain employs TRBV9 and TRBJ2-3; maybe TRBD1 (6 bases). Germline CDR1 SGDLS, CDR2 YYNGEE. V was cut by 3 bases and J by 4 bases, with 12 bases left in between. The CDR3 sequence is 14 residues long. The CDR3 DNA reads as TGTGCCAGCAGCGGGGCAACAGGGCCAGATACGCAGTATTTT. Encoded protein: CASSGATGPDTQYF.

This chain uses TRBV5-1 with TRBJ1-2, with D perhaps matching TRBD1 (5 bases). There are 15 residues in the CDR3. Germline V lookup: CDR1 SGHRS, CDR2 YFSETQ. The germline V and J ends were trimmed by 2 bases and 8 bases, with 19 bases remaining between them. CDR3 nucleotides: TGCGCCAGCAGCTTATCGGACAATTTTGTCGGGGGCTACACCTTC. Translation gives CASSLSDNFVGGYTF.

This clone was counted a few times. The rearrangement links TRBV13 to TRBJ1-2; D uncertain. CDR1 PRHDT and CDR2 FYEKMQ come from the germline V gene (reference sequence). V dropped 3 bases and J dropped 2 bases, with 10 bases sitting between them. The CDR3 length is 14 residues. The CDR3 is CASSFRAANYGYTF. The CDR3 nucleotides are TGTGCCAGCAGCTTTCGCGCTGCCAACTATGGCTACACCTTC.

There are a few counts of this clone. The CDR3 loop reads CASSPWTVTDTQYF. For the CDR3, the DNA is TGTGCCAGCAGCCCTTGGACAGTCACAGATACGCAGTATTTT. The rearrangement uses TRBV6-5 and TRBJ2-3; D may be TRBD1 (6 bases). Germline CDR1 MNHEY, CDR2 SVGAGI. The CDR3 has 14 residues. The germline V and J ends were trimmed by 6 bases and 2 bases, with 12 bases remaining between them.

This clone turned up a few times. This chain joins TRBV4-1 and TRBJ1-2; 8 bases align to TRBD1. Per germline, CDR1 MGHRA and CDR2 YSYEKL. The CDR3 loop spans 15 amino acids. Losses at the gene ends were 3 bases for V and 4 bases for J; bases not matched to a gene: 7. DNA for the CDR3: TGCGCCAGCAGCCAGCAACAGGGGGTATTCTATGGCTACACCTTC. Encoded protein: CASSQQQGVFYGYTF.

The chain links TRBV7-8 to TRBJ2-6; a possible D gene is TRBD1 (7 bases). Germline-derived CDR1 and CDR2 are SGHVS and FQNEAQ. This CDR3 comprises 18 residues. Trimming left V 7 bases short and J 0 bases short, with 19 bases between. CDR3 sequence reads: CASTRGAGGYSGANVLTF. The CDR3 nucleotides read TGTGCCAGCACCCGCGGGGCAGGGGGGTACTCTGGGGCCAACGTCCTGACTTTC.

V and J are TRBV15 and TRBJ2-1; TRBD2 matches at 8 bases. Germline CDR1 and CDR2: LNHNV and YYDKDF (reference sequence). The CDR3 contains 17 residues. With 0 bases clipped from V and 8 bases from J, the junction kept 12 bases outside the gene matches. In nucleotides, the CDR3 is TGTGCCACCAGCAGAGACCCTGGAAGCGGGAGTTTGGATGAGCAGTTCTTC. Translating it yields CATSRDPGSGSLDEQFF.

The table lists this clone with a few counts. The V gene is TRBV19, the J gene TRBJ2-3; TRBD2 matches 13 bases. The CDR3 spans 17 residues. J was trimmed by 2 bases and V by 3 bases; bases with no gene match: 5. Germline V gives CDR1 LNHDA, CDR2 SQIVND (reference sequence). The CDR3 nucleotides read TGTGCCAGTAGTATCTCCGGACTAGCGGGAGCCACAGATACGCAGTATTTT. Protein: CASSISGLAGATDTQYF.

The table lists this clone with a few counts. This chain links TRBV4-1 with TRBJ2-7; D is unclear. This CDR3 is 15 amino acids long. Trimming left V 3 bases short and J 0 bases short, with 12 bases between. Germline V lookup: CDR1 MGHRA, CDR2 YSYEKL. This CDR3 is CASSHDTTPSYEQYF. The DNA of the CDR3 is TGCGCCAGCAGCCATGATACGACACCCTCCTACGAGCAGTACTTC.

This clone was detected a few times. The chain carries TRBV19 and TRBJ2-2, with TRBD1 matching over 8 bases. Trimming removed 7 bases from V and 8 bases from J; junction bases left unmatched: 12. This CDR3 spans 15 amino acids. The germline V gene has CDR1 LNHDA and CDR2 SQIVND (reference sequence). CDR3 sequence reads: CASTEWDRNFGELFF. In nucleotides, the CDR3 is TGTGCCAGTACCGAGTGGGACAGGAATTTTGGGGAGCTGTTTTTT. The full variable domain, in which reference TRBV19 and TRBJ2-2 provide the parts outside the CDR3, is DGGITQSPKYLFRKEGQNVTLSCEQNLNHDAMYWYRQDPGQGLRLIYYSQIVNDFQKGDIAEGYSVSREKKESFPLTVTSAQKNPTAFYLCASTEWDRNFGELFFGEGSRLTVL.

The rearrangement joins TRBV18 to TRBJ1-1, with D unclear. The CDR3 covers 14 residues. Germline V gene data show CDR1 as KGHSH and CDR2 as LQKENI. With 6 bases removed from V and 2 bases from J, the gap between germline ends came to 13 bases. CDR3 bases: TGTGCCAGCTCCCGGGAACAAATTAACACTGAAGCTTTCTTT. Amino acid sequence: CASSREQINTEAFF.

The chain links TRBV14 to TRBJ1-1, with D uncertain. The CDR3 is made up of 11 amino acids. Trimming left V 5 bases short and J 5 bases short, with 6 bases between. CDR1 and CDR2 (germline): SGHDN, FVKESK. The CDR3 nucleotides are TGTGCCAGCAGCTCCAGGACTGAAGCTTTCTTT. This sequence encodes CASSSRTEAFF.

The gene calls are TRBV18 and TRBJ2-6; 13 positions match TRBD2. The CDR3 runs 17 residues. V dropped 3 bases and J dropped 2; count of bases not matched to a gene: 1. The V gene's germline CDR1 is KGHSH and CDR2 LQKENI. CDR3: CASSPGTSGTGANVLTF. The CDR3 DNA follows: TGTGCCAGCTCACCCGGGACTAGCGGGACTGGGGCCAACGTCCTGACTTTC.

This clone turned up a few times. The chain recombines TRBV11-3 with TRBJ1-2, with D unclear. The CDR3 is made up of 13 amino acids. V was cut by 2 bases and J by 8 bases, with 12 bases left in between. Germline loops: CDR1 SGHNT, CDR2 YENEEA. The CDR3 bases are TGTGCCAGCAGCTTAAGCGGGATCGGGGGCTACACCTTC. Amino acid sequence: CASSLSGIGGYTF.

This clone was recorded a few times. The chain is built from TRBV27 and TRBJ2-7; 16 nucleotides match TRBD2. Per germline, CDR1 MNHEY and CDR2 SMNVEV (reference sequence). V gave up 3 bases and J gave up 5 bases; unmatched junction bases: 7. CDR3 length equals 17 residues. The CDR3 sequence is CASSLVGLAGGPDEQYF. The CDR3 region has the DNA TGTGCCAGCAGTTTGGTGGGACTAGCGGGAGGGCCTGACGAGCAGTACTTC.

This clone occurred a few times. The CDR3 DNA is TGTGCCAGCAGCGTCGGACATCGAGGAAACACCATATATTTT. Its translation: CASSVGHRGNTIYF. The chain is built from TRBV9 and TRBJ1-3; TRBD1 is a possible D gene (5 bases). V was trimmed by 2 bases and J by 4 bases, leaving 10 bases between them. This CDR3 has 14 amino acids. CDR1 is SGDLS and CDR2 is YYNGEE in the germline V gene.

V and J are TRBV7-2 and TRBJ1-1, with TRBD1 matching over 9 bases. This CDR3 has 15 amino acids. The junction had 9 bases not matched to a gene; V was cut back by 5 bases and J by 5 bases. The V gene's germline CDR1 is SGHTA and CDR2 FQGNSA. The CDR3 here is CASSRNRGPGTEAFF. CDR3 nucleotide sequence: TGTGCCAGCAGCCGGAACAGGGGGCCGGGAACTGAAGCTTTCTTT.

This clone was seen a few times. The rearrangement joins TRBV2 to TRBJ1-2; 10 bases agree with TRBD1. V shed 8 bases and J 4 bases; nucleotides not matched to a gene: 10. The CDR3 runs to 15 residues. CDR1 is SNHLY and CDR2 is FYNNEI in the germline V gene. The CDR3, as DNA: TGTGCCAGCGCCACCGACAGGGGGCCCACCTATGGCTACACCTTC. Translated: CASATDRGPTYGYTF.

The rearrangement links TRBV6-1 to TRBJ2-7; TRBD1 matches at 9 bases. The CDR3 contains 15 residues. Trimming removed 5 bases from V and 4 bases from J; junction bases left unmatched: 9. Germline V gene lookup returns CDR1 MNHNS and CDR2 SASEGT. In DNA, the CDR3 is TGTGCCAGCAGTCTTCACATGACAGGGGGGTACGAGCAGTACTTC. The encoded protein is CASSLHMTGGYEQYF.

The V call is TRBV6-6, the J call TRBJ1-1; D remains unclear. Germline CDR1 is MNHNY and CDR2 is SVGAGI (reference sequence). The CDR3 consists of 15 residues. Between the trimmed V and J ends, which lost 4 bases and 4 bases, there was a span of 16 bases. In nucleotides, the CDR3 is TGTGCCAGCAGTTTACCTGGTGGAGTGAGCACTGAAGCTTTCTTT. As protein: CASSLPGGVSTEAFF.